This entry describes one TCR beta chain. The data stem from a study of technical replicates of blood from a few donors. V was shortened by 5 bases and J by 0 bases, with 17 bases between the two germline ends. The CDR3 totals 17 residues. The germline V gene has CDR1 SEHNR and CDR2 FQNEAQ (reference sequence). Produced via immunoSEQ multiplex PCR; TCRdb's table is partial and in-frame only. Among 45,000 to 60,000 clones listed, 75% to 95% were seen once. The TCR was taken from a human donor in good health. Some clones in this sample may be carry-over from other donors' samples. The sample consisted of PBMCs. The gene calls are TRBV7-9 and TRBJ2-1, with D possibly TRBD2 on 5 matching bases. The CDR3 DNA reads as TGTGCCAGCAGCACTGGGGAGTCTGCGGACTCCTACAATGAGCAGTTCTTC. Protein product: CASSTGESADSYNEQFF.